This section outlines one TCR beta chain sequence together with its context. Trimming at V came to 8 bases and at J to 2 bases, leaving 7 bases not matched to a gene. Germline lookup yields CDR1 LNHDA and CDR2 SQIVND (reference sequence). The CDR3 sequence is 14 residues long. The data were obtained in a study of cytomegalovirus exposure and HLA in healthy donors. Healthy donors of bone marrow made up the group. Amplification used 60 Vbeta primers and 13 Jbeta primers. The protocol was immunoSEQ multiplex PCR, while the TCRdb copy is restricted to in-frame clones and leaves out a portion. Of 100,000 to 120,000 clones in the sample, 65% to 80% were seen once.

This chain connects TRBV19 to TRBJ1-1; TRBD1 agrees at 8 bases. This receptor was taken from a man aged 25-45 years in good health and CMV-seropositive. Sequenced material: PBMCs. In DNA form, the CDR3 reads TGTGCCAGTTCACGAGACAGGGGAAACACTGAAGCTTTCTTT. This codes for CASSRDRGNTEAFF. Full variable domain (outside the CDR3, taken from reference TRBV19 and TRBJ1-1): DGGITQSPKYLFRKEGQNVTLSCEQNLNHDAMYWYRQDPGQGLRLIYYSQIVNDFQKGDIAEGYSVSREKKESFPLTVTSAQKNPTAFYLCASSRDRGNTEAFFGQGTRLTVV.